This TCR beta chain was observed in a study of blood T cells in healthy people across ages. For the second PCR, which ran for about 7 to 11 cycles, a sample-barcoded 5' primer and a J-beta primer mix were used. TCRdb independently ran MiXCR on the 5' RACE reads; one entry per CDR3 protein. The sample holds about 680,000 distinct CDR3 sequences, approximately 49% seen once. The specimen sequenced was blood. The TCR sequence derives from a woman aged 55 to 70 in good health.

The CDR3 here is CASSPLTGSASGANVLTF. CDR3 in DNA: TGTGCCAGCTCACCGTTGACAGGATCGGCCTCTGGGGCCAACGTCCTGACTTTC. V is TRBV18 and J is TRBJ2-6, with D tentatively TRBD1 (6 bases). Germline loops: CDR1 KGHSH, CDR2 LQKENI. The CDR3 spans 18 residues. V lost 3 bases, J lost 0 bases, and 15 bases lay in between.